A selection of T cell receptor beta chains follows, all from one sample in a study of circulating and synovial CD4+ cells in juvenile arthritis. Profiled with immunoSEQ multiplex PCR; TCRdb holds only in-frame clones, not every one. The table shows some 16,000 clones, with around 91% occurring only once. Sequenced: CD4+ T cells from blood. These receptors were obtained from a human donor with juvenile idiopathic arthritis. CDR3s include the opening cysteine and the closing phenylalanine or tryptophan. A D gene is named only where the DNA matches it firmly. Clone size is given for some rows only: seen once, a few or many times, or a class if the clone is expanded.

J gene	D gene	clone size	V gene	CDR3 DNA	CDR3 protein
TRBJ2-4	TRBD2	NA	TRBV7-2	TGTGCCAGCAGCTTATATAGCGGGGGGGGACAAAACATTCAGTACTTC	CASSLYSGGGQNIQYF
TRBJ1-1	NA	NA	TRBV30	TGTGCCTGGAGTGTACGGTCGGGCCTAGCCTACCGGCACACTGAAGCTTTCTTT	CAWSVRSGLAYRHTEAFF
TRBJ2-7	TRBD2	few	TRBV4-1	TGCGCCAGCAGCCAAGACCAAGGGACTAGCGGGAGGTACGAGCAGTACTTC	CASSQDQGTSGRYEQYF
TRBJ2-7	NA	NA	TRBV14	TGTGCCAGCAGCCAAGATTTTAGGGGAGAGCAGTACTTC	CASSQDFRGEQYF
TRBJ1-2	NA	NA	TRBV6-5	TGTGCCAGCATGCGTAGTAACTATGGCTACACCTTC	CASMRSNYGYTF
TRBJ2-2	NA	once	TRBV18	TGTGCCAGCTCACCAAGCGCGGGGAGGAACACCGGGGAGCTGTTTTTT	CASSPSAGRNTGELFF
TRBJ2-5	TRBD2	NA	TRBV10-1	TGCGCCAGCAGTCCAGCGGGGGGCATATCGTACCAAGAGACCCAGTACTTC	CASSPAGGISYQETQYF
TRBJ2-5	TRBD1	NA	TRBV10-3	TGTGCCATCCGGGGACAGGGAGGTCAGACCCAGTACTTC	CAIRGQGGQTQYF
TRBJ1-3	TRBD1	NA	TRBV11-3	TGTGCCAGCAGCCGGGACAGGGAGAACACCATATATTTT	CASSRDRENTIYF
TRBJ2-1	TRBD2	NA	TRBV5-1	TGCGCCAGCAGCTTGGCCCCGACTAGCGGGAGTTTGGATGAGCAGTTCTTC	CASSLAPTSGSLDEQFF
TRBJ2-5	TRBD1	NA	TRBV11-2	TGTGCCAGCAGCTTAGACAGGGGGCTCGGGGAGACCCAGTACTTC	CASSLDRGLGETQYF
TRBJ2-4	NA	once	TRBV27	TGTGCCAGCAGTTCCTCCGCCCGGGGTTTGTCCAAAAACATTCAGTACTTC	CASSSSARGLSKNIQYF
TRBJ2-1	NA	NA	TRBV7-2	TGTGCCAGCAGCTTAAGTAGTTACAATGAGCAGTTCTTC	CASSLSSYNEQFF
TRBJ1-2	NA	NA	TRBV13	TGTGCCAGCAGCTTCGGCTATGGCTACACCTTC	CASSFGYGYTF
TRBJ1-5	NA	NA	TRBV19	TGTGCCAGTAGTACACACCCCCAGGGTTACCAGCCCCAGCATTTT	CASSTHPQGYQPQHF
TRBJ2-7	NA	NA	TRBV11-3	TGTGCCAGCAGCCGAGCACAGAGCCCCACGAGCGAGCAGTACTTC	CASSRAQSPTSEQYF
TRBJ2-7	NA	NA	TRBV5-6	TGTGCCAGCAGCTTGGTCGGTCACGAGCAGTACTTC	CASSLVGHEQYF
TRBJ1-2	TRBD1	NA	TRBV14	TGTGCCAGCAGCCCGGGGACAGGCTATGGCTACACCTTC	CASSPGTGYGYTF
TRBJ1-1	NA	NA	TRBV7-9	TGTGCCAGCAGCTTAGGCTGGGGGGGGACTGAAGCTTTCTTT	CASSLGWGGTEAFF
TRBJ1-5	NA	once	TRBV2	TGTGCCAGCAGTGATGGAGGTGACAATCAGCCCCAGCATTTT	CASSDGGDNQPQHF
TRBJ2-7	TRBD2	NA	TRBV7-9	TGTGCCAGCAGCTTAGCGGGAACTAGCGGGAGAGTACAGCAGTACTTC	CASSLAGTSGRVQQYF
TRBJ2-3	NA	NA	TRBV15	TGTGCCACCAGCAGGAGTACAGATACGCAGTATTTT	CATSRSTDTQYF
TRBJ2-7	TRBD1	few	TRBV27	TGTGCCAGCAGTTTAGGGACAGGGTACGAGCAGTACTTC	CASSLGTGYEQYF
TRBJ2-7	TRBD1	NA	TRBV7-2	TGTGCCAGCAGCCCCCGCGGACAGGGACTCTACGAGCAGTACTTC	CASSPRGQGLYEQYF
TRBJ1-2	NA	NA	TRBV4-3	TGCGCCAGCAGCCAGGACGTAGTTTTGGGGGCGACCTATGGCTACACCTTC	CASSQDVVLGATYGYTF
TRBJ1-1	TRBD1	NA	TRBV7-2	TGTGCCAGCAGCTTAGGGTTACGGGGACAGGGGGCTGAAGCTTTCTTT	CASSLGLRGQGAEAFF
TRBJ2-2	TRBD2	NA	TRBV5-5	TGTGCCAGCAGCTTCGGACTAGCGGGACTGACCGGGGAGCTGTTTTTT	CASSFGLAGLTGELFF
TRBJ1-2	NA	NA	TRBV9	TGTGCCAGCAGCGTAGCTGGCGGGGAACACTATGGCTACACCTTC	CASSVAGGEHYGYTF
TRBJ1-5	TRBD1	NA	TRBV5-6	TGTGCCAGCAGCATGGAAGCCGGGACAGGGAATCAGCCCCAGCATTTT	CASSMEAGTGNQPQHF
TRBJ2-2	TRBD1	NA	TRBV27	TGTGCCAGCAGTTCGGGACAGGGGTCGACCGGGGAGCTGTTTTTT	CASSSGQGSTGELFF
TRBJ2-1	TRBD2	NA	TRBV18	TGTGCCAGCTCACCCCCCCTAGCGGGTGAGCAGTTCTTC	CASSPPLAGEQFF
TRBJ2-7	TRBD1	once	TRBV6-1	TGTGCCAGCAGTGGACAGGGTGGGGACGAGCAGTACTTC	CASSGQGGDEQYF
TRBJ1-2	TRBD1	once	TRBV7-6	TGTGCCAGCAGCTTAGGACAGGGGTATGGCTACACCTTC	CASSLGQGYGYTF
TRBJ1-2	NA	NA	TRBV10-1	TGCGCCAGCAGTGACGTGAGGGTGTCAAACTATGGCTACACCTTC	CASSDVRVSNYGYTF
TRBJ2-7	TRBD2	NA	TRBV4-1	TGCGCCAGCAGCCAAGTCGGACTAGCTCCCTACGAGCAGTACTTC	CASSQVGLAPYEQYF
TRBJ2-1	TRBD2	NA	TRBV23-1	TGCGCCAGCAGTCATGCGAGCGGGATATACAATGAGCAGTTCTTC	CASSHASGIYNEQFF
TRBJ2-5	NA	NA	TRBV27	TGTGCCAGCAGTCATCCCTTCGGGACCCAGTACTTC	CASSHPFGTQYF
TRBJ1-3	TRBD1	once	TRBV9	TGTGCCAGCAGCCTATCAGGGGGACAGACCTCTGGAAACACCATATATTTT	CASSLSGGQTSGNTIYF
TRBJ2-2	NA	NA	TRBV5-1	TGCGCCAGCAGCGTCGGGGGGCGAACCGGGGAGCTGTTTTTT	CASSVGGRTGELFF
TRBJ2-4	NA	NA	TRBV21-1	TGTGCCAGCAGCAAACGGACTAGCGGGAGTACCAAAAACATTCAGTACTTC	CASSKRTSGSTKNIQYF
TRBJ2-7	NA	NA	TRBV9	TGTGCCAGCAGCGTGGACGGGACTGCCTCCTACGAGCAGTACTTC	CASSVDGTASYEQYF
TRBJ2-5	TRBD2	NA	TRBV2	TGTGCCAGCAGGCCTAGCGGGGGGGAGACCCAGTACTTC	CASRPSGGETQYF
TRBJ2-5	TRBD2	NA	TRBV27	TGTGCCCGCGGACTAGCGGGGGCTATGTACCAAGAGACCCAGTACTTC	CARGLAGAMYQETQYF
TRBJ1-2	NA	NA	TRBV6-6	TGTGCCTGCAAGACACAGGGCGGGGGGTATGGCTACACCTTC	CACKTQGGGYGYTF
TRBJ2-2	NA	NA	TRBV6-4	TGTGCCAGCAGTGACTCTTCGGACACCGGGGAGCTGTTTTTT	CASSDSSDTGELFF
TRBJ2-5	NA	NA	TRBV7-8	TGTGCCAGCAGCTTAGCTACCGGACTACCCTTGGAGACCCAGTACTTC	CASSLATGLPLETQYF